This T cell receptor (beta chain) was sequenced during a study of blood T cell repertoires in COVID-19. Study in general: Whether acute or convalescent, the COVID-19 samples came from the United States, Italy and Spain. In each case, the material was cDNA or gDNA derived from T cells, B-cell-depleted T cells, or PBMCs.

Under the authors' procedure: Amplification of reference gene primers provided the estimated nucleated cell counts. Assay used: immunoSEQ multiplex PCR; TCRdb lists only in-frame clones, some missing. The V and J calls and clone size come from that table; D and trimming were worked out from the DNA. The table includes approximately 450,000 clones, around nine tenths detected once. Germline CDR1 MNHEY, CDR2 SMNVEV (reference sequence). Trimming shortened V by 6 bases and J by 4 bases, and 21 bases separated the two germline ends. The CDR3 loop spans 16 amino acids. The chain has TRBV27 and TRBJ1-1, with D unresolved. The TCR was taken from a woman between 25 and 40 years old with acute or convalescent COVID-19. The source material was peripheral blood. The CDR3 bases are TGTGCCAGCAGCTCCATAGTACTTCGCGGGAGCACTGAAGCTTTCTTT. Its protein product is CASSSIVLRGSTEAFF.